These T cell receptor beta chains were read from a single sample in a study of cytomegalovirus exposure and HLA in healthy donors. Sequenced by immunoSEQ multiplex PCR; TCRdb stores in-frame clones only, minus some. The sample contains under 300,000 clones, 80% to 95% of which appear only once. Sequenced input: PBMCs. These receptors originate from a girl aged 2 to 10 in good health and CMV-seronegative. CDR3s include the opening cysteine and the closing phenylalanine or tryptophan. The order of the fields is V gene, D gene, J gene, clone size, CDR3 protein, CDR3 DNA. D genes are given only for firm matches. Not every row has a clone size; where given, it reads once, few, many or a size class.

V gene: TRBV10-2; D gene: NA; J gene: TRBJ1-5; clone size: NA; CDR3 protein: CASSESPGQPQHF; CDR3 DNA: TGCGCCAGCAGTGAGTCGCCGGGTCAGCCCCAGCATTTT
V gene: TRBV5-1; D gene: TRBD1; J gene: TRBJ2-1; clone size: NA; CDR3 protein: CASSAGQGNNEQFF; CDR3 DNA: TGCGCCAGCAGCGCCGGACAGGGGAACAATGAGCAGTTCTTC
V gene: TRBV2; D gene: NA; J gene: TRBJ2-7; clone size: NA; CDR3 protein: CASRDSPAVVYEQYF; CDR3 DNA: TGTGCCAGCAGGGATAGTCCCGCGGTGGTCTACGAGCAGTACTTC
V gene: TRBV29-1; D gene: TRBD2; J gene: TRBJ2-7; clone size: NA; CDR3 protein: CSGLGTSSLEQYF; CDR3 DNA: TGCAGCGGCCTAGGGACTAGTAGTCTCGAGCAGTACTTC
V gene: TRBV29-1; D gene: NA; J gene: TRBJ1-3; clone size: NA; CDR3 protein: CLQGSSGNTIYF; CDR3 DNA: TGCCTTCAAGGGAGCTCTGGAAACACCATATATTTT
V gene: TRBV7-2; D gene: TRBD2; J gene: TRBJ2-1; clone size: NA; CDR3 protein: CASSFSGRAANEQFF; CDR3 DNA: TGTGCCAGCAGCTTCAGCGGGAGGGCCGCCAATGAGCAGTTCTTC
V gene: TRBV7-9; D gene: TRBD1; J gene: TRBJ2-7; clone size: once; CDR3 protein: CASSSKMSGTGSYEQYF; CDR3 DNA: TGTGCCAGCAGCTCGAAGATGTCCGGGACAGGGTCCTACGAGCAGTACTTC
V gene: TRBV10-1; D gene: NA; J gene: TRBJ1-4; clone size: NA; CDR3 protein: CASSRDLATNEKLFF; CDR3 DNA: TGCGCCAGCAGCAGGGATCTTGCAACTAATGAAAAACTGTTTTTT
V gene: TRBV7-6; D gene: NA; J gene: TRBJ2-7; clone size: NA; CDR3 protein: CASSLASTGEQYF; CDR3 DNA: TGTGCCAGCAGCTTAGCCTCAACAGGGGAGCAGTACTTC
V gene: TRBV7-3; D gene: TRBD1; J gene: TRBJ2-1; clone size: NA; CDR3 protein: CASSHTDRVYDEQFF; CDR3 DNA: TGTGCCAGCAGCCATACGGACAGGGTGTACGATGAGCAGTTCTTC
V gene: TRBV11-2; D gene: NA; J gene: TRBJ2-3; clone size: NA; CDR3 protein: CASTPGTDTQYF; CDR3 DNA: TGTGCCAGCACTCCCGGTACAGATACGCAGTATTTT
V gene: TRBV6-4; D gene: NA; J gene: TRBJ1-1; clone size: NA; CDR3 protein: CASSRQVTVNTEAFF; CDR3 DNA: TGTGCCAGCAGCAGACAGGTTACAGTGAACACTGAAGCTTTCTTT
V gene: TRBV18; D gene: NA; J gene: TRBJ2-1; clone size: NA; CDR3 protein: CASSPSFSVGSYNEQFF; CDR3 DNA: TGTGCCAGCTCACCGTCCTTTAGCGTTGGTTCCTACAATGAGCAGTTCTTC
V gene: TRBV12-2; D gene: NA; J gene: TRBJ1-5; clone size: NA; CDR3 protein: CASRLGRQGGNQPQHF; CDR3 DNA: TGTGCAAGTCGCTTAGGTAGGCAGGGGGGCAATCAGCCCCAGCATTTT
V gene: TRBV2; D gene: NA; J gene: TRBJ2-3; clone size: few; CDR3 protein: CASAGSQYF; CDR3 DNA: TGTGCCAGCGCGGGATCGCAGTATTTT
V gene: TRBV6-5; D gene: NA; J gene: TRBJ2-1; clone size: NA; CDR3 protein: CASRHDRNEQFF; CDR3 DNA: TGTGCCAGCAGGCATGACAGAAACGAGCAGTTCTTC
V gene: TRBV27; D gene: NA; J gene: TRBJ2-7; clone size: NA; CDR3 protein: CASSPRPSDSLSREQYF; CDR3 DNA: TGTGCCAGCAGTCCTAGGCCCTCGGACAGCCTCTCGCGGGAGCAGTACTTC
V gene: TRBV27; D gene: TRBD2; J gene: TRBJ2-1; clone size: once; CDR3 protein: CASSLAGAYNEQFF; CDR3 DNA: TGTGCCAGCAGTTTAGCGGGAGCCTACAATGAGCAGTTCTTC
V gene: TRBV11-2; D gene: TRBD2; J gene: TRBJ2-5; clone size: once; CDR3 protein: CASSGDKGLATKSQETQYF; CDR3 DNA: TGTGCCAGCAGCGGCGACAAGGGACTAGCGACGAAGAGCCAAGAGACCCAGTACTTC
V gene: TRBV2; D gene: NA; J gene: TRBJ2-7; clone size: NA; CDR3 protein: CASSGQLPYEQYF; CDR3 DNA: TGTGCCAGCAGTGGACAGTTGCCCTACGAGCAGTACTTC
V gene: TRBV5-1; D gene: TRBD2; J gene: TRBJ2-3; clone size: NA; CDR3 protein: CASSLDAGGLLTDTQYF; CDR3 DNA: TGCGCCAGCAGCTTGGACGCGGGGGGCCTACTCACAGATACGCAGTATTTT
V gene: TRBV5-1; D gene: NA; J gene: TRBJ2-5; clone size: NA; CDR3 protein: CASSLEGLRSEQYF; CDR3 DNA: TGCGCCAGCAGCTTGGAAGGACTTAGGAGTGAGCAGTACTTC
V gene: TRBV6-1; D gene: TRBD1; J gene: TRBJ1-2; clone size: once; CDR3 protein: CASSSVMTGDYGYTF; CDR3 DNA: TGTGCCAGCAGCAGCGTCATGACAGGGGACTATGGCTACACCTTC
V gene: TRBV28; D gene: NA; J gene: TRBJ1-2; clone size: NA; CDR3 protein: CASSPNRGLGAYYGYTF; CDR3 DNA: TGTGCCAGCAGCCCTAATAGGGGCCTGGGGGCCTACTATGGCTACACCTTC
V gene: TRBV7-6; D gene: NA; J gene: TRBJ1-1; clone size: NA; CDR3 protein: CASSASGFEAFF; CDR3 DNA: TGTGCCAGCAGCGCTTCAGGGTTCGAAGCTTTCTTT
V gene: TRBV6-5; D gene: NA; J gene: TRBJ1-1; clone size: NA; CDR3 protein: CASKYTGPNTEAFF; CDR3 DNA: TGTGCCAGCAAGTATACAGGCCCTAACACTGAAGCTTTCTTT
V gene: TRBV14; D gene: NA; J gene: TRBJ1-2; clone size: NA; CDR3 protein: CASSRSGKVYGYTF; CDR3 DNA: TGTGCCAGCAGCCGATCAGGGAAGGTGTATGGCTACACCTTC
V gene: TRBV9; D gene: NA; J gene: TRBJ2-1; clone size: NA; CDR3 protein: CASSPGGGSYNEQFF; CDR3 DNA: TGTGCCAGCAGCCCGGGTGGCGGGTCCTACAATGAGCAGTTCTTC
V gene: TRBV5-8; D gene: NA; J gene: TRBJ2-5; clone size: NA; CDR3 protein: CASSLGVGMETQYF; CDR3 DNA: TGTGCCAGCAGCTTGGGTGTTGGCATGGAGACCCAGTACTTC
V gene: TRBV5-6; D gene: NA; J gene: TRBJ1-1; clone size: NA; CDR3 protein: CASSPQGWEAGTEAFF; CDR3 DNA: TGTGCCAGCAGCCCCCAAGGCTGGGAGGCGGGCACTGAAGCTTTCTTT
V gene: TRBV21-1; D gene: NA; J gene: TRBJ2-7; clone size: NA; CDR3 protein: CASSRPSGRGEQYF; CDR3 DNA: TGTGCCAGCAGCCGACCAAGCGGGAGGGGTGAGCAGTACTTC
V gene: TRBV2; D gene: TRBD2; J gene: TRBJ2-7; clone size: NA; CDR3 protein: CASGFEEEMAGAYLRSYEQYF; CDR3 DNA: TGTGCCAGCGGATTCGAGGAGGAAATGGCGGGAGCCTACCTTCGCTCCTACGAGCAGTACTTC
V gene: TRBV7-8; D gene: NA; J gene: TRBJ2-7; clone size: NA; CDR3 protein: CASSLGDFSYEQYF; CDR3 DNA: TGTGCCAGCAGCTTAGGGGACTTCTCCTACGAGCAGTACTTC
V gene: TRBV7-9; D gene: NA; J gene: TRBJ1-2; clone size: NA; CDR3 protein: CASSQWDFIYGYTF; CDR3 DNA: TGTGCCAGCAGCCAATGGGACTTCATCTATGGCTACACCTTC
V gene: TRBV4-1; D gene: TRBD1; J gene: TRBJ2-3; clone size: NA; CDR3 protein: CASSQSPGGFVDTQYF; CDR3 DNA: TGCGCCAGCAGCCAATCTCCAGGGGGCTTTGTAGATACGCAGTATTTT
V gene: TRBV5-1; D gene: NA; J gene: TRBJ1-1; clone size: NA; CDR3 protein: CASSWDMDPSREAFF; CDR3 DNA: TGCGCCAGCAGCTGGGACATGGACCCGAGTAGGGAAGCTTTCTTT
V gene: TRBV7-9; D gene: NA; J gene: TRBJ2-7; clone size: NA; CDR3 protein: CASSQAGYEQYF; CDR3 DNA: TGTGCCAGCAGCCAAGCGGGTTACGAGCAGTACTTC
V gene: TRBV9; D gene: TRBD1; J gene: TRBJ2-1; clone size: NA; CDR3 protein: CASSAEGTGGLEQFF; CDR3 DNA: TGTGCCAGCAGCGCGGAAGGGACAGGGGGCTTAGAGCAGTTCTTC
V gene: TRBV19; D gene: NA; J gene: TRBJ1-5; clone size: NA; CDR3 protein: CASNTRNQPQHF; CDR3 DNA: TGTGCCAGTAACACGCGCAATCAGCCCCAGCATTTT
V gene: TRBV28; D gene: NA; J gene: TRBJ1-1; clone size: few; CDR3 protein: CASRFVPGDAFF; CDR3 DNA: TGTGCCAGCAGATTCGTTCCAGGGGACGCTTTCTTT
V gene: TRBV5-1; D gene: NA; J gene: TRBJ2-5; clone size: NA; CDR3 protein: CASSLRDYQETQYF; CDR3 DNA: TGCGCCAGCAGCCTTCGGGACTACCAAGAGACCCAGTACTTC
V gene: TRBV5-6; D gene: TRBD1; J gene: TRBJ1-1; clone size: NA; CDR3 protein: CASSPETGGKGEAFF; CDR3 DNA: TGTGCCAGCAGCCCGGAGACAGGGGGCAAGGGTGAAGCTTTCTTT